This entry lists 10 T cell receptor beta chains sequenced from one sample in a study of shared clonotypes between healthy human individuals. Sequencing was performed with immunoSEQ multiplex PCR; in TCRdb, only in-frame clones are kept and a portion is missing. There are about 2.3 million clones in the sample; less than 95% occur only once, and 0.37% lies in the top ten. Sequencing input: naive CD4+ T cells from PBMCs. Documented subset: CD45RA+ positively selected. The receptors were sampled from a man aged 18 to 30 in good health. Some clones in this sample may be carry-over from other donors' samples.

The chain has TRBV7-9 and TRBJ1-1; possible D gene TRBD1, 6 bases. Germline V gene data show CDR1 as SEHNR and CDR2 as FQNEAQ (reference sequence). The CDR3 contains 15 residues. The V gene lost 5 bases and the J gene lost 0 bases, with 13 bases spanning the gap. CDR3 nucleotides: TGTGCCAGCAGCGCGCAGGGGACCATGAACACTGAAGCTTTCTTT. Its protein product is CASSAQGTMNTEAFF.

This clone was found a few times. The gene calls are TRBV11-2 and TRBJ1-1; D call uncertain. This CDR3 region has 12 residues. Germline V gene sequence: CDR1 SGHAT, CDR2 FQNNGV. V lost 3 bases to trimming and J lost 4 bases, with 6 bases between them. CDR3 residues: CASSFSVTEAFF. DNA of the CDR3: TGTGCCAGCAGCTTCAGTGTCACTGAAGCTTTCTTT.

The gene calls are TRBV10-3 and TRBJ2-3; D call uncertain. The CDR3 has 11 amino acids. Germline CDR1 is ENHRY and CDR2 is SYGVKD. Trimming cost V 10 bases and J 2 bases, with 7 bases left between them. Here the CDR3 DNA reads TGTGCCACCTCATACACAGATACGCAGTATTTT. Its protein is CATSYTDTQYF.

The chain recombines TRBV28 with TRBJ1-4, with D possibly TRBD1 on 6 matching bases. Germline CDR1 is MDHEN and CDR2 is SYDVKM. The CDR3 covers 14 residues. V lost 4 bases and J lost 4, with 10 bases in between. Written as DNA, the CDR3 is TGTGCCAGCAGTTGGGGACACGGTAATGAAAAACTGTTTTTT. Translation gives CASSWGHGNEKLFF.

J is TRBJ2-7 and V is TRBV7-9; D perhaps matches TRBD2 (5 bases). V lost 3 bases and J 2 bases, leaving 11 bases between the germline ends. CDR1 SEHNR and CDR2 FQNEAQ come from the germline V gene (reference sequence). This CDR3 region has 14 residues. The CDR3 DNA reads as TGTGCCAGCAGCTTTGACCCGGGGACCTACGAGCAGTACTTC. Protein: CASSFDPGTYEQYF.

The J gene is TRBJ2-5, the V gene TRBV27; D is possibly TRBD1 or TRBD2 (5 bases each). V lost 2 bases and J lost 5, with 12 bases in between. This CDR3 has 14 amino acids. Germline V lookup: CDR1 MNHEY, CDR2 SMNVEV (reference sequence). The CDR3: CASSLPRGGETQYF. The DNA for the CDR3 is TGTGCCAGCAGTTTACCTCGGGGCGGGGAGACCCAGTACTTC.

A few counts support this clone. The chain employs TRBV25-1 and TRBJ1-2; 8 bases match TRBD1. V trimming: 4 bases; J trimming: 5 bases; junction bases outside the gene matches: 6. The germline gives CDR1 MGHDK, CDR2 SYGVNS. This CDR3 spans 14 amino acids. CDR3 amino acids: CASSVTTGEYGYTF. The CDR3 coding sequence is TGTGCCAGCAGTGTCACGACAGGGGAGTATGGCTACACCTTC.

This clone has just one count. J is TRBJ2-3 and V is TRBV6-5, with D perhaps TRBD1 (6 bases). This CDR3 comprises 14 residues. Germline V gives CDR1 MNHEY, CDR2 SVGAGI. V was pared by 6 bases and J by 1 base, with 11 bases between. The CDR3 reads CASSSQGGTDTQYF. The CDR3 DNA reads TGTGCCAGCAGCTCACAGGGTGGCACAGATACGCAGTATTTT.

The chain combines TRBV28 with TRBJ2-7; D is perhaps TRBD1 (6 bases). The germline CDR1 and CDR2 sequences are MDHEN and SYDVKM. There are 13 residues in the CDR3. V lost 3 bases to trimming and J lost 6 bases, with 12 bases between them. The CDR3 DNA reads TGTGCCAGCAGTTTGACGGGCAGGGGCGAGCAGTACTTC. It yields the protein CASSLTGRGEQYF.

This chain connects TRBV10-3 to TRBJ1-1; D uncertain. Looked up from germline, CDR1 is ENHRY and CDR2 is SYGVKD. CDR3 length equals 15 residues. Trimming removed 0 bases from V and 0 bases from J, with 8 bases in between. CDR3 loop: CAISESLEVNTEAFF. The CDR3, as DNA: TGTGCCATCAGTGAGTCGTTGGAGGTGAACACTGAAGCTTTCTTT.